This TCR beta chain was captured in a study of cytomegalovirus exposure and HLA in healthy donors. Study-wide results and caveats: Information on immune exposure was restricted to one variable (CMV serostatus). Cytomegalovirus status was reportedly diagnosed by the classifier with high specificity and sensitivity. A prior analysis recorded that most TCR beta V segments were productive about 90% or about 30% of the time.

Trimming took 5 bases from V and 3 from J; bases not matched to a gene: 12. Germline V gene sequence: CDR1 SEHNR, CDR2 FQNEAQ (reference sequence). The CDR3 covers 16 residues. 13 Jbeta primers and 60 Vbeta primers were used for the PCR. Per the original methods: In a later analysis, 60 million to 90 million unique TCR beta chains included roughly 11 million shared by two or more donors. Only in-frame clones appear in the TCRdb table, and some are missing; sequencing was by immunoSEQ multiplex PCR. That table is the source of V, J and clone size, and D and trimming were worked out from the DNA. The table lists some 200,000 clones, 82% of them singletons, with around 3% in the top ten. For this clone: Antigen: not known.

This receptor was identified in a woman between 35 and 50 years old in good health and CMV-seronegative. The V gene is TRBV7-9, the J gene TRBJ2-7, with 8 nucleotides matching TRBD1. Specimen: PBMCs. CDR3 DNA sequence: TGTGCCAGCAGCCCCTGGACAGGGTCTAACGTCTACGAGCAGTACTTC. It translates to CASSPWTGSNVYEQYF.